This T cell receptor (beta chain) was sequenced during a study of T cells after posttransplantation cyclophosphamide (TCRdb year 2016). Notes on the research overall: Using TRB sequencing, the study followed how the T cell repertoire rebuilt after myeloablative bone marrow transplantation with posttransplantation cyclophosphamide given as GVHD prophylaxis. Samples from 30 to 35 PTCy-treated patients, along with samples from 16 of their related bone marrow donors, underwent antigen receptor sequencing. TRB sequencing was performed on blood from all 35 or so PTCy patients with 1-year posttransplant specimens. Up to about 3 additional blood samples from 2 to 5.2 years after transplant were also TRB-sequenced in 3 patients, as was pretransplant blood from a handful of patients. TRA and TRB clonality were tightly correlated in eight to ten samples, so subsequent TCR analyses focused on TRB only. Public TRB sequences were searched against a database of over 3,600 sequences associated with responses to pathogens, tumor antigens, self-antigens and alloantigens.

For CDR1 and CDR2, the germline V gene (reference sequence) lists LNHDA and SQIVND. Its CDR3 holds 15 amino acids, cysteine through phenylalanine. The kept DNA is CDR3 alone, 45 bases in frame from the first base. V loses 5 bases, J loses 0 bases, and the germline ends lie 13 bases apart. Notes on this clone: Its antigen is not yet known. Per-nucleotide qualities are absent, and no much larger clonotype sits a single base away.

In the paper's terms, the treatment or condition label means: high-dose cyclophosphamide on days +3 and +4 as single-agent GVHD prophylaxis. Patients in the PTCy group got busulfan and fludarabine conditioning, a marrow graft from a related or unrelated donor, and cyclophosphamide on days +3 and +4. PTCy-treated patients were drawn from a prospective multi-institutional clinical trial. Mononuclear cells from peripheral blood and bone marrow were separated by Ficoll-Hypaque density centrifugation and then cryopreserved. FACS on a FACSAria II was used to sort CD4+ and CD8+ T cells, including the naive and memory subsets. What the research found in general, with its limitations: Across roughly 48 patients, TRB clonality was highly associated with recipient CMV seropositivity and CMV reactivation, and diversity in PTCy patients was similar to diversity in CNI/methotrexate controls. The TRB repertoires of T cells infiltrating skin or GI tract showed only limited overlap with the TRB repertoires of T cells in blood. At 1-2 months, donor-recipient similarity was low but rose over the first year, and the later blood repertoires were often dominated by donor CD8+ memory clones.

TRB sequencing was run on genomic DNA with either the immunoSEQ assay at survey resolution or the hsTCRB kit. The paper's data handling went like this. Initial read processing used immunoSEQ software, and repertoire analyses used the LymphoSeq R package. For each TRB dataset, clonality was calculated as 1 minus normalized Shannon entropy, and the Gini coefficient was computed as well. To infer phenotypes in unsorted samples, TRB sequences from sorted subsets of the recipient or donor were mapped onto unsorted samples from the same recipient. As stored in TCRdb, this immuneACCESS dataset retains in-frame rearrangements with V and J assigned. A fraction of the clones does not appear; measured against another copy, unresolved V genes explain less than half of the discrepancy, and the remainder lacks a known reason. V, J and clone size derive from that table, while D and trimming were established from the DNA sequence. For this sample the table gives tens of thousands of clones, of which around 80% were detected only once. Of the sample, roughly 8.3% falls within the top ten clones.

Specimen: CD4+ T cells sorted from blood, collected roughly 250 weeks after a stem cell transplant with posttransplant cyclophosphamide. The chain couples TRBV19 to TRBJ1-1; the D gene is not confidently resolved. The receptor's source is a female patient between 40 and 55 years old who received an allogeneic stem cell transplant from a related donor, was CMV-positive, and had no GVHD. After a transplant, some T cells may be the graft donor's own cells. The CDR3 has the sequence CASSRGQTVNTEAFF. The sequenced DNA is TGTGCCAGTAGTCGGGGTCAGACGGTGAACACTGAAGCTTTCTTT.